This T cell receptor (beta chain) derives from a study of OX40 agonist ivuxolimab in advanced cancers. Study-level background: The costimulatory receptor OX40 (CD134) was targeted by ivuxolimab, a fully human IgG2 agonistic monoclonal antibody. Intravenous ivuxolimab was administered to patients every 2 weeks at six dose levels: 0.01, 0.1, 0.3, 1.5, 3 and 10 mg/kg. Of the approximately 50 dose-escalation patients, hepatocellular carcinoma was present in about 19, melanoma in roughly 15, renal cell carcinoma in 9 and head and neck cancer in 9. A male proportion of about 79% and a mean age of 60 years, ranging from about 23 to 90, were recorded for the dose-escalation cohort. Prior anti-PD-1, anti-PD-L1 or anti-CTLA-4 therapy was permitted, and checkpoint inhibitors had been received by less than 45% of dose-escalation patients. Partial responses were achieved by three dose-escalation patients, of whom one had hepatocellular carcinoma and two had cutaneous melanoma. Peripheral TCRbeta sequencing aimed to test whether ivuxolimab altered TCR sequence diversity and caused clonal T-cell expansion. The paper reports the monotherapy dose-escalation portion (N ≈ 50 patients) of the phase I ivuxolimab trial. Beyond this particular receptor, the publication reports: In the 0.1-3.0 mg/kg groups, partial responders had among the lowest normalized peripheral clonal expansion, particularly in CD8+ T cells. The antigen specificity of the peripheral T cells that underwent clonal expansion was not determined. Low levels of normalized T-cell clonal expansion were also seen in some patients who did not respond. At doses of 0.1 to 3.0 mg/kg, clonal expansion of both CD4+ and CD8+ blood T cells was observed from baseline to week 6. After ivuxolimab, CD8+ T cells had more expanded clones than CD4+ T cells on average.

Patients with autoimmune disease history or receiving systemic immunosuppression were excluded from the trial. Peripheral blood for TCR sequencing was collected from all dose cohorts at baseline, on cycle 4 day 1, and on cycle 7 day 1. The samples were drawn from a first-in-human, open-label, multicenter phase I dose-escalation trial of ivuxolimab. Adults with locally advanced or metastatic head and neck squamous cell, hepatocellular, melanoma or renal cell carcinoma were enrolled in the trial. Before TCR sequencing, CD4+ T cells and CD8+ T cells were sorted from peripheral blood as separate populations. V is reduced by 4 bases and J by 4 bases, leaving a spacing of 17 bases between them. The CDR1 and CDR2 encoded by the germline V gene are SQVTM and ANQGSEA. The CDR3 holds 14 amino acids from the cysteine to the phenylalanine. This entry keeps only the CDR3 DNA: 42 bases, framed from base 1. Of note for this clone: The antigen this receptor binds is unknown. It has no much larger one-base neighbor in the sample; base qualities were not kept.

To sequence the TCRbeta CDR3 region, genomic DNA was isolated from the sorted cells. The immunoSEQ Assay was used for sequencing of TCRbeta CDR3 regions. The table was pulled from immuneACCESS by TCRdb, which kept in-frame rearrangements only. Such tables lose some clones; where checked, under half of the loss comes from unresolved V genes, and the rest has no known cause. The sample table records some 66,000 clones; 70% to 80% of these occur just once. The ten largest clones take up around 1.7% of the sample. Sequencing was performed on CD4+ or CD8+ T cells sorted from blood, taken in a trial of the OX40 agonist ivuxolimab. The clonotype comes from an adult with an advanced solid tumor such as melanoma, head and neck, liver or kidney cancer. Recombination connected TRBV29-1 to TRBJ2-7; no D segment can be confidently identified. The encoded CDR3 is CSVGSWKGSYEQYF. The DNA sequence is TGCAGCGTTGGGTCTTGGAAAGGGTCGTACGAGCAGTACTTC.